This entry lists 27 T cell receptor beta chains sequenced from one sample in a study of T cell responses to AZD1222 COVID-19 vaccine. This table comes from immunoSEQ multiplex PCR, and its TCRdb copy is limited to in-frame clones, with some not included. The sample consists of 190,000 or so clones, about 88% of them appearing once. This sample comprised peripheral blood, obtained 28 days after the second AZD1222 dose. The origin of the receptors is an adult who received the AZD1222 COVID-19 vaccine.

This chain joins TRBV7-2 and TRBJ2-7; no clear D. Trimming stripped 7 bases from V and 0 bases from J, with 10 bases between. CDR1 SGHTA and CDR2 FQGNSA come from the germline V gene. The CDR3 has 13 amino acids. CDR3 sequence (DNA): TGTGCCAGCAAGTTCGCCGGCTCCTACGAGCAGTACTTC. Its protein product is CASKFAGSYEQYF.

The chain carries TRBV2 and TRBJ1-1, with a tentative D call TRBD1 (5 bases). The V gene's germline CDR1 is SNHLY and CDR2 FYNNEI. CDR3 length: 13 residues. Trimming left V 3 bases short and J 4 bases short, with 9 bases between. CDR3 region: CASSEEGTTEAFF. CDR3 coding DNA: TGTGCCAGCAGTGAGGAGGGGACCACTGAAGCTTTCTTT.

This clone was counted a single time. V is TRBV2 and J is TRBJ2-7; 7 nucleotides line up with TRBD1. V shed 4 bases, J shed 1 base, and the junction held 7 bases outside the gene matches. This CDR3 has 15 residues. Per germline, CDR1 SNHLY and CDR2 FYNNEI. CDR3 sequence (DNA): TGTGCCAGCAGTGCCCTGGACAGGATTTCCTACGAGCAGTACTTC. It yields the protein CASSALDRISYEQYF. The whole variable domain, filled in from reference TRBV2 and TRBJ2-7, reads EPEVTQTPSHQVTQMGQEVILRCVPISNHLYFYWYRQILGQKVEFLVSFYNNEISEKSEIFDDQFSVERPDGSNFTLKIRSTKLEDSAMYFCASSALDRISYEQYFGPGTRLTVT.

This CDR3 reads CASSIGTRGTEQYF. The CDR3 region has the DNA TGTGCCAGCAGTATCGGGACGCGGGGGACCGAGCAGTACTTC. The V and J genes are TRBV6-5 and TRBJ2-7, with 7 bases identical to TRBD2. Germline assignment: CDR1 MNHEY and CDR2 SVGAGI. The CDR3 loop spans 14 amino acids. V trimming: 5 bases; J trimming: 6 bases; junction bases outside the gene matches: 10.

The chain is built from TRBV6-6 and TRBJ1-4; D possibly corresponds to TRBD1 (5 bases). Germline loops: CDR1 MNHNY, CDR2 SVGAGI (reference sequence). This CDR3 region has 13 residues. Trimming removed 6 bases at V and 7 bases at J, with 12 bases between. CDR3 DNA sequence: TGTGCCAGCAGGGGCAGGGTCGGTGAAAAACTGTTTTTT. It specifies CASRGRVGEKLFF.

The genes are TRBV15 and TRBJ2-1; D may be TRBD1 or TRBD2 (6 bases each). In germline, CDR1 is LNHNV, CDR2 YYDKDF (reference sequence). V lost 0 bases and J 7 bases, leaving 13 bases between the germline ends. The CDR3 length is 15 residues. CDR3 loop: CATSRDPQGRNEQFF. CDR3 bases: TGTGCCACCAGCAGAGATCCCCAGGGGAGGAATGAGCAGTTCTTC.

The V call is TRBV5-1, the J call TRBJ2-3; D ambiguous. The V end was cut by 0 bases, the J end by 5 bases, with 4 bases between. This CDR3 spans 12 amino acids. The germline CDR1 and CDR2 sequences are SGHRS and YFSETQ. CDR3 in DNA: TGCGCCAGCAGCTTGGATGGAGATACGCAGTATTTT. Its translation is CASSLDGDTQYF.

This chain uses TRBV19 with TRBJ1-4; 8 positions agree with TRBD1. The V gene's germline CDR1 is LNHDA and CDR2 SQIVND (reference sequence). The trim removed 10 bases at V and 3 bases at J, leaving 4 bases unmatched. The CDR3 covers 13 residues. The CDR3 DNA sequence: TGTGCCACTGGACAGGGTGCTAATGAAAAACTGTTTTTT. This codes for CATGQGANEKLFF.

In DNA, the CDR3 is TGTGCCAGCAGCTCGATCCGGGACCCAAGCGTCGCTGAGCAGTTCTTC. Translation: CASSSIRDPSVAEQFF. V and J are TRBV11-2 and TRBJ2-1; D may be TRBD1 or TRBD2 (5 bases each). The CDR3 consists of 16 residues. V was pared by 4 bases and J by 9 bases, with 22 bases between. Germline CDR1 reads SGHAT; CDR2 reads FQNNGV.

In its sample, this clone was seen a few times. The chain links TRBV5-4 to TRBJ2-1; 7 bases agree with TRBD2. This CDR3 is built from 16 residues. After removal of 7 bases from V and 5 bases from J, the junction contained 15 bases not matched to a gene. Germline V gene lookup returns CDR1 SGHNT and CDR2 YYREEE (reference sequence). CDR3 region: CASGYVGLSGNNEQFF. Written as DNA, the CDR3 is TGTGCCAGCGGTTACGTGGGGTTAAGCGGGAACAATGAGCAGTTCTTC.

This chain joins TRBV7-3 and TRBJ2-1; TRBD2 matches 11 bases. This CDR3 has 15 amino acids. CDR1 SGHTA and CDR2 FQGTGA come from the germline V gene. V shed 5 bases and J 2 bases; nucleotides not matched to a gene: 2. This CDR3 is CASSPTSGAYNEQFF. CDR3 in DNA: TGTGCCAGCAGCCCGACTAGCGGGGCCTACAATGAGCAGTTCTTC.

This clone was observed a handful of times. This chain uses TRBV28 with TRBJ1-3; unclear D gene. The CDR3 loop spans 16 amino acids. Deletions cut 6 bases from V and 4 bases from J, with 19 bases between. Germline assignment: CDR1 MDHEN and CDR2 SYDVKM. The CDR3 DNA sequence: TGTGCCAGCAGCTTGGCGGGGAAAAGGGCGGGAAACACCATATATTTT. It codes for CASSLAGKRAGNTIYF.

The chain joins TRBV11-3 to TRBJ2-7, with no clear D. The length of the CDR3 is 13 residues. Trimming took 1 base from V and 1 from J, leaving 5 bases between them. CDR1 and CDR2 (germline): SGHNT, YENEEA. The CDR3 DNA follows: TGTGCCAGCAGCTTAGGTCCTTCCTACGAGCAGTACTTC. This encodes CASSLGPSYEQYF.

The rearrangement uses TRBV5-6 and TRBJ1-1; D gene ambiguous. Trimming pared 0 bases from V and 3 bases from J, leaving 12 bases between. The CDR3 covers 15 residues. In germline, CDR1 is SGHDT, CDR2 YYEEEE. The CDR3 is CASSLDPDGYTEAFF. CDR3 nucleotide sequence: TGTGCCAGCAGCTTGGACCCGGACGGTTACACTGAAGCTTTCTTT.

This chain uses TRBV5-1 with TRBJ2-1; TRBD2 aligns across 9 bases. Germline lookup yields CDR1 SGHRS and CDR2 YFSETQ. Trimming cost V 0 bases and J 8 bases; bases outside gene matches: 6. CDR3 length: 15 amino acids. The CDR3 here is CASSLVAGVVDEQFF. The CDR3 nucleotides read TGCGCCAGCAGCTTGGTAGCGGGAGTGGTGGATGAGCAGTTCTTC.

The chain couples TRBV25-1 to TRBJ1-4; D may be TRBD1 (6 bases). Germline V gene data show CDR1 as MGHDK and CDR2 as SYGVNS. The CDR3 has 13 residues. V was clipped by 6 bases and J by 3 bases, with 8 bases between them. CDR3 coding DNA: TGTGCCAGCAGACAGGGTGCTAATGAAAAACTGTTTTTT. Translation: CASRQGANEKLFF.

The V and J genes are TRBV19 and TRBJ2-5, with D hard to call. CDR1 is LNHDA and CDR2 is SQIVND in the germline V gene (reference sequence). The CDR3 extends over 14 amino acids. Trimming left V 2 bases short and J 0 bases short, with 7 bases between. This CDR3 reads CASSIIGNQETQYF. The CDR3 DNA follows: TGTGCCAGTAGTATAATAGGGAACCAAGAGACCCAGTACTTC.

The V and J genes are TRBV29-1 and TRBJ2-5; D uncertain. V lost 8 bases to trimming and J lost 13 bases, with 23 bases between them. This CDR3 comprises 12 residues. The germline gives CDR1 SQVTM, CDR2 ANQGSEA. CDR3 protein: CSTIQTSGRAYF. The CDR3 nucleotides are TGCAGCACAATCCAAACATCTGGTCGAGCGTACTTC.

In the case of this clone: Other DNA variants within this sample encode the same CDR3. The chain is built from TRBV6-1 and TRBJ2-7; TRBD1 might be the D (6 bases). The V end lost 2 bases, the J end lost 1 base, and 6 bases lay between the germline ends. CDR1 MNHNS and CDR2 SASEGT come from the germline V gene. The CDR3 contains 13 residues. DNA for the CDR3: TGTGCCAGCAGTGAACAGGGGTCCTACGAGCAGTACTTC. This gives the protein CASSEQGSYEQYF.

The chain links TRBV7-2 to TRBJ1-2; no reliable D call. V was cut by 2 bases and J by 6 bases, with 10 bases left in between. Germline loops: CDR1 SGHTA, CDR2 FQGNSA. CDR3 length: 13 amino acids. CDR3: CASSLSPADGYTF. The CDR3, as DNA: TGTGCCAGCAGCTTAAGCCCCGCTGATGGCTACACCTTC.

This rearrangement joins TRBV6-1 to TRBJ1-5; 8 positions match TRBD1. Germline V lookup: CDR1 MNHNS, CDR2 SASEGT. The CDR3 runs to 16 residues. V lost 4 bases, J lost 6 bases, and 11 bases stayed unmatched. As DNA, the CDR3 is TGTGCCAGCAGTGCGCAGGGGGCGCCCCTTGGTCAGCCCCAGCATTTT. As protein: CASSAQGAPLGQPQHF.

This clone was detected once. V usage is TRBV7-9 and J usage is TRBJ2-1; 7 bases align to TRBD1. Germline values: CDR1 SEHNR, CDR2 FQNEAQ (reference sequence). This CDR3 region has 16 residues. V lost 5 bases and J lost 0; bases outside the gene matches: 7. The CDR3 nucleotides are TGTGCCAGCAGCCACCCCGGGACAGACTCCTACAATGAGCAGTTCTTC. Protein product: CASSHPGTDSYNEQFF.

The chain employs TRBV7-3 and TRBJ2-6, with D possibly being TRBD1 or TRBD2 (5 bases each). Trimming stripped 5 bases from V and 0 bases from J, with 14 bases between. Germline V lookup: CDR1 SGHTA, CDR2 FQGTGA. The CDR3 covers 17 residues. The CDR3 region is CASSQPGRTSGANVLTF. CDR3 coding DNA: TGTGCCAGCAGCCAGCCGGGACGGACCTCTGGGGCCAACGTCCTGACTTTC.

V is TRBV28 and J is TRBJ2-7, with 9 bases identical to TRBD2. Losses at the gene ends were 5 bases for V and 7 bases for J; bases not matched to a gene: 9. The CDR3 spans 14 residues. The germline V gene encodes CDR1 MDHEN and CDR2 SYDVKM. CDR3 sequence (DNA): TGTGCCAGCAGTCAGCGGGAGGCGGGCCGAGAGCAGTACTTC. It codes for CASSQREAGREQYF.

This rearrangement joins TRBV4-3 to TRBJ2-7, with TRBD2 as a possible D gene (5 bases). CDR3 length: 14 amino acids. The V gene's germline CDR1 is LGHNA and CDR2 YSLEER. V was trimmed by 0 bases and J by 0 bases, leaving 6 bases between them. CDR3 residues: CASSQEGSSYEQYF. The CDR3 coding sequence is TGCGCCAGCAGCCAAGAGGGGAGCTCCTACGAGCAGTACTTC.

The rearrangement links TRBV3-1 (or the pseudogene TRBV3-2) to TRBJ2-7; the D call may be TRBD1 or TRBD2 (6 bases each). Trimming stripped 11 bases from V and 2 bases from J, with 19 bases between. The CDR3 sequence is 14 residues long. Germline CDR1 reads LGHDT; CDR2 reads YNNKEL (reference sequence). CDR3 nucleotide sequence: TGTGCCGCGCCGAAGGGGGGTGAACCCTACGAGCAGTACTTC. Translating it yields CAAPKGGEPYEQYF.

The gene calls are TRBV19 and TRBJ1-2; D may be TRBD1 (5 bases). Trimming took off 5 bases at V and 1 base at J, with 8 bases between the two ends. The CDR3 totals 13 residues. CDR1 is LNHDA, CDR2 SQIVND, per germline (reference sequence). CDR3 amino acids: CASSFGGNYGYTF. DNA for the CDR3: TGTGCCAGTAGTTTCGGGGGTAACTATGGCTACACCTTC.